The clone carrying this T cell receptor (beta chain) showed up many times. Its target is unknown. Alongside a J-beta primer mix, a sample-barcoded 5' primer served in a second PCR lasting roughly 7 to 11 cycles. In TCRdb, the 5' RACE reads were re-called with MiXCR into one record per CDR3 protein. The sample contains some 930,000 distinct CDR3 sequences, approximately 32% of which appear only once. Per individual sample, total RNA of at least 5.5 micrograms was extracted. This CDR3 comprises 17 residues. CDR1 and CDR2 from the germline V gene are SGHAT and FQDESV (reference sequence). Losses at the gene ends were 1 base for V and 2 bases for J; bases not matched to a gene: 11. The sample belongs to a study of blood T cells in healthy people across ages. Study findings and constraints: Across the age range, TCR beta diversity per million T cells fell in a roughly linear way. Estimates of diversity drawn from one million T cells were considered underestimates.

The sample also formed part of further work on T cells of mothers and their children.

Sequencing input: blood. The TCR comes from a woman between 35 and 50 years old in good health. The chain carries TRBV11-1 and TRBJ2-7; 7 positions agree with TRBD1. CDR3 bases: TGTGCCAGCAGCTTAGTAGTATTCGGGACAGCAACCTACGAGCAGTACTTC. Translating it yields CASSLVVFGTATYEQYF.